One sample yielded the 5 T cell receptor beta chains listed below, sequenced in a study of graft-versus-host responses after intestinal transplantation. Generated by immunoSEQ multiplex PCR, the TCRdb table keeps only in-frame clones and is missing some. Of tens of thousands of clones detected, about 91% appear once; the ten largest clones hold around 0.49%. No antigen is known for these receptors. This specimen was unstimulated CD8+ T cells sorted from spleen or lymph node cells, taken before intestinal transplant. These receptors were obtained from a human donor who received an intestinal transplant.

CDR3 sequence (DNA): TGTGCCTGGAGTGAGGGGACAGGGGGCTACGAGCAGTACTTC. Amino acids: CAWSEGTGGYEQYF. This chain links TRBV30 with TRBJ2-7; 11 bases match TRBD1. The germline gives CDR1 GTSNPN, CDR2 SVGIG (reference sequence). This CDR3 is built from 14 residues. V lost 1 base, J lost 3 bases, and 2 bases stayed unmatched. The full variable domain, with the rest looked up from reference TRBV30 and TRBJ2-7, is SQTIHQWPATLVQPVGSPLSLECTVEGTSNPNLYWYRQAAGRGLQLLFYSVGIGQISSEVPQNLSASRPQDRQFILSSKKLLLSDSGFYLCAWSEGTGGYEQYFGPGTRLTVT.

CDR3 region: CATSSGTGGRYGYTF. As DNA, the CDR3 is TGTGCCACCAGCAGTGGGACAGGGGGTCGCTATGGCTACACCTTC. This chain uses TRBV15 with TRBJ1-2, with TRBD1 matching 11 bases. From germline, CDR1 is LNHNV and CDR2 YYDKDF (reference sequence). Germline trimming cut 3 bases from V and 4 bases from J; bases unmatched to any gene: 4. The CDR3 contains 15 residues.

This sequence joins TRBV2 and TRBJ2-7, with 7 bases identical to TRBD1. The V gene's germline CDR1 is SNHLY and CDR2 FYNNEI. This CDR3 comprises 14 residues. J gave up 0 bases and V 4 bases, and 3 bases lay outside the gene matches. The CDR3 sequence is CASSVRGSSYEQYF. The CDR3 DNA is TGTGCCAGCAGTGTCAGGGGGAGCTCCTACGAGCAGTACTTC.

This clone was observed a single time. The CDR3 nucleotides are TGTGCCAGCAGTTTATGGGTCAGGGGGCGAGTGGATGGCTACACCTTC. Its translation is CASSLWVRGRVDGYTF. This chain connects TRBV28 to TRBJ1-2; TRBD1 agrees at 8 bases. Germline lookup yields CDR1 MDHEN and CDR2 SYDVKM. The CDR3 runs 16 residues. The trim removed 0 bases at V and 6 bases at J, leaving 9 bases unmatched.

This chain links TRBV6-1 with TRBJ1-4; TRBD1 matches at 11 bases. V lost 3 bases and J lost 8; bases outside the gene matches: 2. This CDR3 has 14 amino acids. Germline CDR1 is MNHNS and CDR2 is SASEGT. CDR3 bases: TGTGCCAGCAGTGAGGGACAGGGGGGGGAAAAACTGTTTTTT. It yields the protein CASSEGQGGEKLFF.